This entry lists 22 T cell receptor beta chains sequenced from one sample in a study of beta chain features in type 1 diabetes. Expressed TCRB transcripts were sequenced, since all the RNA that had been isolated was reverse transcribed. The repertoire was sequenced with immunoSEQ multiplex PCR; TCRdb's copy has only in-frame clones and lacks some. The sample lists 130,000 to 150,000 clones; less than 9% were seen once. The specimen was central memory CD4+ T cells from blood. The receptors were sampled from a woman aged 30 to 39 in good health.

This clone showed up just a few times. The chain uses TRBV30 and TRBJ2-2; D not certain. Germline V gene lookup returns CDR1 GTSNPN and CDR2 SVGIG (reference sequence). Trimming took off 0 bases at V and 3 bases at J, with 5 bases between the two ends. CDR3 size: 13 residues. In DNA form, the CDR3 reads TGTGCCTGGAGTGTACTGGACACCGGGGAGCTGTTTTTT. Translated, it gives CAWSVLDTGELFF.

The rearrangement uses TRBV6-5 and TRBJ2-2, with 9 bases that match TRBD1. CDR3 size: 15 residues. After removal of 6 bases from V and 6 bases from J, the junction contained 8 bases not matched to a gene. CDR1 MNHEY and CDR2 SVGAGI come from the germline V gene. The CDR3 is CASSSGQGSAGELFF. The CDR3 region has the DNA TGTGCCAGCAGCTCGGGACAGGGTAGCGCCGGGGAGCTGTTTTTT.

This clone has a handful of counts. This chain connects TRBV9 to TRBJ1-4; D is unclear. With 0 bases removed from V and 5 bases from J, the gap between germline ends came to 8 bases. The CDR3 runs to 14 residues. The germline gives CDR1 SGDLS, CDR2 YYNGEE. The CDR3 is CASSVGGPNEKLFF. CDR3 sequence (DNA): TGTGCCAGCAGCGTAGGCGGGCCGAATGAAAAACTGTTTTTT.

The chain joins TRBV28 to TRBJ2-7, with D maybe TRBD1 (6 bases). Trimming cost V 8 bases and J 0 bases, with 14 bases left between them. This CDR3 region has 14 residues. Germline V gene lookup returns CDR1 MDHEN and CDR2 SYDVKM. The CDR3 DNA reads as TGTGCCAGCGGGGACACCTTCAGCTCCTACGAGCAGTACTTC. It is translated as CASGDTFSSYEQYF.

The chain has TRBV28 and TRBJ1-3; 10 bases are shared with TRBD1. The CDR3 is 16 amino acids. The J segment lost 9 bases and the V segment lost 6 bases, leaving 14 bases of the junction unmatched. Germline CDR1 reads MDHEN; CDR2 reads SYDVKM. The CDR3 nucleotides read TGTGCCAGCAGCCCTGGGACAGGGGAAGTGGCTGGCACCATATATTTT. Translated: CASSPGTGEVAGTIYF.

The V and J genes are TRBV28 and TRBJ2-7; 13 nucleotides agree with TRBD2. The CDR3 consists of 17 residues. Germline values: CDR1 MDHEN, CDR2 SYDVKM. The V gene end was trimmed by 4 bases and the J gene end by 1 base; junction bases not matched to a gene: 7. The CDR3 DNA follows: TGTGCCAGCAGTTCCCCGACTAGCGGGAGGAAATCCTACGAGCAGTACTTC. It translates to CASSSPTSGRKSYEQYF.

This clone was counted a few times. This chain uses TRBV4-3 with TRBJ1-1, with D possibly matching TRBD1 (5 bases). The CDR3 spans 16 residues. Germline CDR1 is LGHNA and CDR2 is YSLEER. Trimming shortened V by 1 base and J by 4 bases, and 16 bases separated the two germline ends. The CDR3: CASSQVTVREGTEAFF. CDR3 nucleotides: TGCGCCAGCAGCCAAGTGACAGTCAGGGAAGGCACTGAAGCTTTCTTT.

The chain links TRBV5-4 to TRBJ2-3; D is undetermined. The CDR3 sequence is 16 residues long. Germline V gives CDR1 SGHNT, CDR2 YYREEE (reference sequence). Trimming removed 0 bases at V and 2 bases at J, with 13 bases between. CDR3 in amino acids: CASSLAGSQNTDTQYF. In nucleotides, the CDR3 is TGTGCCAGCAGCTTGGCCGGTAGCCAGAACACAGATACGCAGTATTTT.

This clone was recorded a few times. V is TRBV5-1 and J is TRBJ1-2; 8 nucleotides match TRBD1. CDR3 length equals 14 residues. Germline V lookup: CDR1 SGHRS, CDR2 YFSETQ. V lost 4 bases and J lost 1; bases outside the gene matches: 3. CDR3: CASSQTGDNYGYTF. The DNA of the CDR3 is TGCGCCAGCAGCCAGACAGGGGATAACTATGGCTACACCTTC. The whole variable domain, filled in from reference TRBV5-1 and TRBJ1-2, reads KAGVTQTPRYLIKTRGQQVTLSCSPISGHRSVSWYQQTPGQGLQFLFEYFSETQRNKGNFPGRFSGRQFSNSRSEMNVSTLELGDSALYLCASSQTGDNYGYTFGSGTRLTVV.

The chain is built from TRBV6-5 and TRBJ2-7; tentative D call: TRBD2 (5 bases). Germline V CDR1 and CDR2: MNHEY, SVGAGI. The CDR3 runs to 14 residues. Trimming removed 6 bases from V and 0 bases from J, with 12 bases in between. The CDR3 DNA follows: TGTGCCAGCAGGCGACTGGGGAGCTCCTACGAGCAGTACTTC. It codes for CASRRLGSSYEQYF.

This clone was counted only a few times. Here the CDR3 DNA reads TGCGCCAGCAGCCAAGACGGACTAGCGGGAGGTAAAAATGAGCAGTTCTTC. As protein: CASSQDGLAGGKNEQFF. The V and J genes are TRBV4-3 and TRBJ2-1, with 14 positions matching TRBD2. The CDR3 contains 17 residues. The germline gives CDR1 LGHNA, CDR2 YSLEER. V was clipped by 0 bases and J by 7 bases; unmatched bases: 5.

The chain combines TRBV9 with TRBJ2-3; D is unresolved. The CDR3 extends over 14 amino acids. The ends were cut back, 1 base at V and 1 base at J, with 7 bases in the middle. The germline CDR1 and CDR2 sequences are SGDLS and YYNGEE. The CDR3: CASSVNIGTDTQYF. The CDR3 DNA reads TGTGCCAGCAGCGTAAACATCGGCACAGATACGCAGTATTTT.

The chain links TRBV6-5 to TRBJ2-5; 10 nucleotides match TRBD1. TRBJ2-7 matches the DNA end more closely, so the J call is doubtful. The CDR3 sequence is 13 residues long. Germline CDR1 is MNHEY and CDR2 is SVGAGI. CDR3 region: CASRRQGANEQYF. The DNA for the CDR3 is TGTGCCAGCAGGCGACAGGGGGCCAACGAGCAGTACTTC.

In its sample, this clone was seen a few times. This chain links TRBV6-5 with TRBJ2-1; a weak D match, TRBD2 (6 bases). CDR3 length equals 14 residues. Germline V gives CDR1 MNHEY, CDR2 SVGAGI. Trimming stripped 6 bases from V and 8 bases from J, with 17 bases between. CDR3 bases: TGTGCCAGCAGGGCGGACTACACAGTTGATGAGCAGTTCTTC. Its protein is CASRADYTVDEQFF.

This clone showed up just a few times. V is TRBV30 and J is TRBJ1-5, with TRBD1 as a possible D gene (5 bases). With 2 bases removed from V and 6 bases from J, the gap between germline ends came to 11 bases. The CDR3 loop spans 13 amino acids. In germline, CDR1 is GTSNPN, CDR2 SVGIG (reference sequence). In DNA form, the CDR3 reads TGTGCCTGGAGTCCCCAGGGCGGTCAGCCCCAGCATTTT. Its protein is CAWSPQGGQPQHF.

This clone was seen a handful of times. The chain couples TRBV7-6 to TRBJ2-3; 7 nucleotides line up with TRBD2. CDR1 and CDR2 (germline): SGHVS, FNYEAQ. J was trimmed by 3 bases and V by 3 bases; bases with no gene match: 15. The CDR3 contains 18 residues. CDR3 residues: CASSFVPAGGSLTDTQYF. The CDR3 DNA is TGTGCCAGCAGCTTTGTCCCGGCGGGCGGGAGCTTGACAGATACGCAGTATTTT. Filled out from reference TRBV7-6 and TRBJ2-3, the complete variable domain reads GAGVSQSPRYKVTKRGQDVALRCDPISGHVSLYWYRQALGQGPEFLTYFNYEAQQDKSGLPNDRFSAERPEGSISTLTIQRTEQRDSAMYRCASSFVPAGGSLTDTQYFGPGTRLTVL.

In this sample, this clone turned up a few times. The chain has TRBV7-2 and TRBJ2-1, with 12 nucleotides matching TRBD1. From germline, CDR1 is SGHTA and CDR2 FQGNSA. The CDR3 runs to 15 residues. V shed 6 bases and J 12 bases; nucleotides not matched to a gene: 12. This chain's CDR3 is CASRAGAPGQGAQFF. CDR3 nucleotides: TGTGCCAGCAGGGCCGGCGCGCCGGGACAGGGGGCGCAGTTCTTC.

This clone was detected ten times or more. The CDR3 spells CAWSSDRNPYF. In nucleotides, the CDR3 is TGTGCCTGGAGTTCTGACAGGAATCCGTATTTT. The chain is built from TRBV30 and TRBJ2-3, with TRBD1 as a possible D gene (6 bases). Germline CDR1 and CDR2: GTSNPN and SVGIG (reference sequence). This CDR3 spans 11 amino acids. V shed 2 bases and J shed 14 bases, with 14 bases lying between them.

The table lists this clone with a few counts. V gene TRBV2 combines with J gene TRBJ2-2, with TRBD1 identical over 7 bases. With 5 bases clipped from V and 5 bases from J, the junction kept 8 bases outside the gene matches. Per germline, CDR1 SNHLY and CDR2 FYNNEI. This CDR3 region has 15 residues. The CDR3 DNA reads TGTGCCAGCAGTAACCCGGACAGGCAAACCGGGGAGCTGTTTTTT. Residues: CASSNPDRQTGELFF.

This chain links TRBV19 with TRBJ2-1; perhaps TRBD2 as D (7 bases). Germline values: CDR1 LNHDA, CDR2 SQIVND (reference sequence). CDR3 size: 14 residues. With 4 bases removed from V and 8 bases from J, the gap between germline ends came to 15 bases. The CDR3 DNA is TGTGCCAGTAGTAGCCAGGGAGGGACACATGAGCAGTTCTTC. It encodes CASSSQGGTHEQFF.

This clone showed up just a few times. V usage is TRBV5-4 and J usage is TRBJ2-5; 7 bases map to TRBD2. Germline assignment: CDR1 SGHNT and CDR2 YYREEE (reference sequence). Losses at the gene ends were 0 bases for V and 3 bases for J; bases not matched to a gene: 5. The CDR3 runs 15 residues. The CDR3: CASSLAGGREETQYF. The CDR3 nucleotides read TGTGCCAGCAGCTTGGCGGGAGGCCGGGAAGAGACCCAGTACTTC.

This clone was counted between two and nine times. The J gene is TRBJ2-1, the V gene TRBV4-3, with no clear D. Per germline, CDR1 LGHNA and CDR2 YSLEER. This CDR3 spans 16 amino acids. V shed 1 base and J shed 4 bases, with 14 bases lying between them. CDR3 amino acids: CASSQGAQRIYNEQFF. CDR3 nucleotides: TGCGCCAGCAGCCAAGGAGCCCAGCGAATATACAATGAGCAGTTCTTC.